This is a list of T cell receptor beta chains from one sample in a study of blood T cell repertoires in COVID-19. Assay used: immunoSEQ multiplex PCR; TCRdb lists only in-frame clones, some missing. The data show 250,000 to 350,000 clones, with around 87% seen just once and approximately 8.1% held by the top ten. The sample consisted of peripheral blood. The receptor set was obtained from a woman aged 50 to 60 who had recovered from COVID-19. Each CDR3 is given with its conserved first and last residue. The D gene is left open where the match is weak. Rows may omit the clone size; those that give it use once, few, many or a size class.

d_call j_call v_call clone_size cdr3_nt cdr3_aa
TRBD1 TRBJ1-5 TRBV7-2 . TGTGCCAGCAGCCCACAGACAGGGGGTCGTCAGTCTAGCAATCAGCCCCAGCATTTT CASSPQTGGRQSSNQPQHF
TRBD1 TRBJ1-5 TRBV28 . TGTGCCAGCAGATTGGAACAGGGGCGAGGTAATCAGCCCCAGCATTTT CASRLEQGRGNQPQHF
. TRBJ2-3 TRBV20-1 . TGCAGTGCTAGCCCGACAGATACGCAGTATTTT CSASPTDTQYF
. TRBJ2-3 TRBV6-2/TRBV6-3 . TGTGCCAGCAGTTACAGATCCACTAGCACAGATACGCAGTATTTT CASSYRSTSTDTQYF
TRBD2 TRBJ2-2 TRBV4-3 . TGCGCCAGCAGCCCTGGACTAGCGGGAGACGGCGGGGAGCTGTTTTTT CASSPGLAGDGGELFF
. TRBJ1-1 TRBV13 . TGTGCCAGCAGCTTGTCAGGGGTATCTGAAGCTTTCTTT CASSLSGVSEAFF
. TRBJ1-1 TRBV5-6 . TGTGCCAGCAGCTGGCGGCGGGGGTGGACTGAAGCTTTCTTT CASSWRRGWTEAFF
. TRBJ2-2 TRBV10-3 . TGTGCCATCAAAGCTAGCGTCTTCACCGGGGAGCTGTTTTTT CAIKASVFTGELFF
. TRBJ2-1 TRBV5-1 . TGCGCCAGCAGCTTGGGACAGGGAGGCAATGAGCAGTTCTTC CASSLGQGGNEQFF
. TRBJ1-1 TRBV7-2 . TGTGCCAGCAGCCCCGGGGTCCGGAACACTGAAGCTTTCTTT CASSPGVRNTEAFF
TRBD1 TRBJ2-5 TRBV5-1 . TGCGCCAGCAGCCCCTGGACAGGCAGCGGAGAGACCCAGTACTTC CASSPWTGSGETQYF
. TRBJ1-1 TRBV27 . TGTGCCAGCAGTTTACAGGGTAGGGGCACTGAAGCTTTCTTT CASSLQGRGTEAFF
TRBD2 TRBJ2-7 TRBV27 . TGTGCCAGCAGTTTTCTAGCGGGCTCCTACGAGCAGTACTTC CASSFLAGSYEQYF
TRBD1 TRBJ2-3 TRBV7-2 . TGTGCCAGCAGCTCACTAACAGGGGAAGCAGATACGCAGTATTTT CASSSLTGEADTQYF
. TRBJ1-2 TRBV18 . TGTGCCAGCTCACAAACGGGAGGCAGCTACTATGGCTACACCTTC CASSQTGGSYYGYTF
. TRBJ2-1 TRBV12-3/TRBV12-4 . TGTGCCAGCAGGACTAGTTTTTGGCAGTTCTTC CASRTSFWQFF
. TRBJ1-2 TRBV5-6 . TGTGCCAGCAGCGGTACAGTTACTAACTATGGCTACACCTTC CASSGTVTNYGYTF
TRBD1 TRBJ1-2 TRBV30 . TGTGCCTGGAGTGCCAACAGGGGCTATGGCTACACCTTC CAWSANRGYGYTF
. TRBJ2-5 TRBV11-2 . TGTGCCAGCAGCTTAGTTGCGGGGATCTCACCAGAGACCCAGTACTTC CASSLVAGISPETQYF
. TRBJ1-2 TRBV7-3 . TGTGCCAGCAGACCCCTTCATCAGGGGCTAACGGGTGGCTACACCTTC CASRPLHQGLTGGYTF
. TRBJ1-5 TRBV6-1 once TGTGCCAGCAGTGAACAGGGATCGTGGAGCAATCAGCCCCAGCATTTT CASSEQGSWSNQPQHF
TRBD1 TRBJ1-2 TRBV19 . TGTGCCAGTAGCAACCCAGGGGGGATAGAGGATGGCTACACCTTC CASSNPGGIEDGYTF
TRBD2 TRBJ2-2 TRBV5-5 . TGTGCCAGCAGCTTACGATCTAGCGGCCCCGGGGAGCTGTTTTTT CASSLRSSGPGELFF
. TRBJ1-1 TRBV4-1 . TGCGCCAGCAGCCATCAAAAGGGGGGGGACACTGAAGCTTTCTTT CASSHQKGGDTEAFF
. TRBJ2-5 TRBV20-1 . TGCAGTGCTAGTTTTCCGGAGACCCAGTACTTC CSASFPETQYF
. TRBJ1-6 TRBV6-5 . TGTGCCAGCAGCGGGTCTGAAAATTCACCCCTCCACTTT CASSGSENSPLHF
. TRBJ2-3 TRBV4-3 . TGCGCCAGCAGCCAAGATCTGCCGCTAGCTGTAGATACGCAGTATTTT CASSQDLPLAVDTQYF
. TRBJ2-1 TRBV28 . TGTGCCAGCACCGAGGAGAGGGTTGGCTGGGGATATTACAATGAGCAGTTCTTC CASTEERVGWGYYNEQFF
. TRBJ2-3 TRBV3-1/TRBV3-2 . TGTGCCAGCAGCCAGGCGGGACCACACACAGATACGCAGTATTTT CASSQAGPHTDTQYF
. TRBJ1-5 TRBV7-8 . TGTGCCAGCAGCTTAGATCTGGGGAGTAGCAATCAGCCCCAGCATTTT CASSLDLGSSNQPQHF
. TRBJ1-3 TRBV27 . TGTGCCAGCAGGCCCTCAGATATCCGAAGAAACACCATATATTTT CASRPSDIRRNTIYF
. TRBJ1-2 TRBV7-2 . TGTGCCAGCAGCCGGGCGCAGGATGGGGCCTACACCTTC CASSRAQDGAYTF
. TRBJ1-1 TRBV19 . TGTGCCAGTAGTTATACAGGCGCGAACACTGAAGCTTTCTTT CASSYTGANTEAFF
TRBD2 TRBJ2-5 TRBV7-3 . TGTGCCAGCAGCTTGGGAGGGTTGGAGACCCAGTACTTC CASSLGGLETQYF
TRBD2 TRBJ2-3 TRBV5-6 . TGTGCCAGCAGCCTCCTCGGGACTAGCGGGAGCACAGATACGCAGTATTTT CASSLLGTSGSTDTQYF
TRBD2 TRBJ2-1 TRBV7-9 . TGTGCCAGCAGGACTAGCGGGAGCTACAATGAGCAGTTCTTC CASRTSGSYNEQFF
TRBD2 TRBJ2-1 TRBV10-3 . TGTGCCATCTCGGGACTAGCGGCCAATGAGCAGTTCTTC CAISGLAANEQFF
. TRBJ2-5 TRBV10-3 . TGTGCCACCAGGGGAAGCAGGGAGGGAGAGACCCAGTACTTC CATRGSREGETQYF
TRBD1 TRBJ2-2 TRBV19 . TGTGCCAGTAGGAACAGGGGGCTCACCGGGGAGCTGTTTTTT CASRNRGLTGELFF
. TRBJ1-4 TRBV21-1 . TGTGCCAGAGACAGGGGGCTTCAGGAAAAACTGTTTTTT CARDRGLQEKLFF
. TRBJ2-3 TRBV5-1 once TGCGCCAGCAGCTTGGTTGGCGGAACTAGCACAGATACGCAGTATTTT CASSLVGGTSTDTQYF
TRBD2 TRBJ2-2 TRBV7-3 . TGTGCCAGCAGCTTAATCGGGGGGATGAACACCGGGGAGCTGTTTTTT CASSLIGGMNTGELFF
TRBD2 TRBJ2-7 TRBV27 . TGTGCCAGCAGTCGAACTTGGACTAGCGTCTACGAGCAGTACTTC CASSRTWTSVYEQYF
. TRBJ2-5 TRBV7-7 once TGTGCCAGCAGCTTATTCGGACAGCAAGAGACCCAGTACTTC CASSLFGQQETQYF
TRBD1 TRBJ2-5 TRBV5-1 . TGCGCCAGCAGCTTGGGACAGGGGTCCGAGACCCAGTACTTC CASSLGQGSETQYF
. TRBJ1-3 TRBV30 . TGTGCCTGGAATCCGGGAATCTCTGGAAACACCATATATTTT CAWNPGISGNTIYF
TRBD2 TRBJ2-5 TRBV5-1 . TGCGCCAGTCAACATGGGACTAGCGAGGGAGAGACCCAGTACTTC CASQHGTSEGETQYF
TRBD2 TRBJ2-5 TRBV5-1 . TGCGCCAGCAGCCATGGACTAGCGGGGGGCATACCGGGGGAGACCCAGTACTTC CASSHGLAGGIPGETQYF
. TRBJ1-3 TRBV27 . TGTGCCAGCAGGGGACTCCACTCTGGAAACACCATATATTTT CASRGLHSGNTIYF
. TRBJ2-5 TRBV29-1 once TGCAGCTGGACACGCGAGGAGACCCAGTACTTC CSWTREETQYF
. TRBJ2-5 TRBV7-2 . TGTGCCAGCAGCTGGTCAGCGGTTCAAGAGACCCAGTACTTC CASSWSAVQETQYF
. TRBJ1-5 TRBV28 once TGTGCCAGCAGTTTTCGGACAGCCTTTCGCAATCAGCCCCAGCATTTT CASSFRTAFRNQPQHF
. TRBJ2-3 TRBV11-2 . TGTGCCAGCAGCACAGGCGATACGCAGTATTTT CASSTGDTQYF
TRBD2 TRBJ2-1 TRBV15 . TGTGCCACCAGCAGAGGGACTAGTAGTCCCCATGAGCAGTTCTTC CATSRGTSSPHEQFF
. TRBJ2-1 TRBV18 . TGTGCCAGCTCACCACTAGCGGCACGAAACAATGAGCAGTTCTTC CASSPLAARNNEQFF